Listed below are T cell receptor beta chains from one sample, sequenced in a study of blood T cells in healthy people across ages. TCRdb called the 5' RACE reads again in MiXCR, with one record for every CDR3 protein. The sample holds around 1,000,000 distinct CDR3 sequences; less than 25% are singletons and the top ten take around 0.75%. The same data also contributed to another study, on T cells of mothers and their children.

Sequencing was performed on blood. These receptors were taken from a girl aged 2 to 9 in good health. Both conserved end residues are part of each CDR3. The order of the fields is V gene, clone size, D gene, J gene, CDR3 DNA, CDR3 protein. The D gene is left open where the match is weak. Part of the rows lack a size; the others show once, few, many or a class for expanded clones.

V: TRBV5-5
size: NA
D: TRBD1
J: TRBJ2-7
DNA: TGTGCCAGCAGCACGGACGTTGGGACAGGGACGTACGAGCAGTACTTC
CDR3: CASSTDVGTGTYEQYF

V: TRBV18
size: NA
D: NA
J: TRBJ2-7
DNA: TGTGCCAGCTCCGACGATGGGGTCCACGAGCAGTACTTC
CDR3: CASSDDGVHEQYF

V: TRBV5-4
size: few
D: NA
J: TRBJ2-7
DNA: TGTGCCAGCAGCTTGGAATCGGGAGACTCGAACGAGCAGTACTTC
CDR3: CASSLESGDSNEQYF

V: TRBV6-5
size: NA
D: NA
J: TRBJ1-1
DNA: TGTGCCAGCAGTCGCGGGACACCCAATGAAGCTTTCTTT
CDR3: CASSRGTPNEAFF

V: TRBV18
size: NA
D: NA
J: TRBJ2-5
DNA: TGTGCCAGCTCACCTAACGGCGGCGAAGGGACCCAGTACTTC
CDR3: CASSPNGGEGTQYF

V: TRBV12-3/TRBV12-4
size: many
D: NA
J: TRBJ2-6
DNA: TGTGCCAGCATTCTCTCTGGGGCCAACGTCCTGACTTTC
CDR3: CASILSGANVLTF

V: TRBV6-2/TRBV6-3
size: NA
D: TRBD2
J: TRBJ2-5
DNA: TGTGCCAGCAGACCGAAGATAGCGGGAGGAGGGGAGACCCAGTACTTC
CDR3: CASRPKIAGGGETQYF

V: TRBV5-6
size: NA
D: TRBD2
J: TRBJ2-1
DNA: TGTGCCAGCAGCTTGTTGTTAGCGGGGTCCTACAATGAGCAGTTCTTC
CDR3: CASSLLLAGSYNEQFF

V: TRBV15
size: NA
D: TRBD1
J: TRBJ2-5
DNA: TGTGCCACCAGCAGAGAAGACAGGGTCAAGACCCAGTACTTC
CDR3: CATSREDRVKTQYF

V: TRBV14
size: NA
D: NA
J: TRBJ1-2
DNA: TGTGCCAGCAGCCAGGAAGTAACAGGTTTCTATGGCTACACCTTC
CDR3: CASSQEVTGFYGYTF

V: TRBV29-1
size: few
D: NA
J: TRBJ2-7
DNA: TGCAGCGTTGAAGCTCTCGACAGCTACGAGCAGTACTTC
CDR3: CSVEALDSYEQYF

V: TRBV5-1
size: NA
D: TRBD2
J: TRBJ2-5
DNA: TGCGCCAGCAGCTTGGAAGCGGGAGAGGTGGGAGAGACCCAGTACTTC
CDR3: CASSLEAGEVGETQYF

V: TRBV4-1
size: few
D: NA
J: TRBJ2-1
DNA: TGCGCCAGCAGCCACGTAGGACGTAGACTCAATGAGCAGTTCTTC
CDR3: CASSHVGRRLNEQFF

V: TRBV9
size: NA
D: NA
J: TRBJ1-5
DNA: TGTGCCAGCAGCCCCACCCCAGGGAATCAGCCCCAGCATTTT
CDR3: CASSPTPGNQPQHF

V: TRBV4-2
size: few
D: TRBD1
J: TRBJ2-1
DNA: TGTGCCAGCAGCCATGAGGGGACAGAAACCTACAATGAGCAGTTCTTC
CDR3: CASSHEGTETYNEQFF

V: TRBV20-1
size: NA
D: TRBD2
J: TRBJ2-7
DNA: TGCAGTGCTAGAGATATGCGGGGGGCTGGCTACGAGCAGTACTTC
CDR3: CSARDMRGAGYEQYF

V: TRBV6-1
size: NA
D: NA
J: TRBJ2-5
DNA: TGTGCCAGCAGTGAATCCAGTAAAGAGACCCAGTACTTC
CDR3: CASSESSKETQYF

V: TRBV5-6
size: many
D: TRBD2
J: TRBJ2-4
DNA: TGTGCCAGCAGCTTCGGGGGGGAAAACATTCAGTACTTC
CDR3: CASSFGGENIQYF

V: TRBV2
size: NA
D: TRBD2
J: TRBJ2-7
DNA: TGTGCCAGCAGGACTAGCGGGAGTCACGAGCAGTACTTC
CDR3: CASRTSGSHEQYF

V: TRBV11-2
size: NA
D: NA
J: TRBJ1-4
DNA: TGTGCCAGCAGCTTAGATCTGGGATGGGATTCTAATGAAAAACTGTTTTTT
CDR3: CASSLDLGWDSNEKLFF

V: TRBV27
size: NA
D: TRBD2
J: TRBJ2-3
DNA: TGTGCCAGCAGTTATCAGCGGGGAACAGATACGCAGTATTTT
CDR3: CASSYQRGTDTQYF

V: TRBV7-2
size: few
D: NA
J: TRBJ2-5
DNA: TGTGCCAGCAGCTTCCCTCCGGTCAAGACCCAGTACTTC
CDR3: CASSFPPVKTQYF

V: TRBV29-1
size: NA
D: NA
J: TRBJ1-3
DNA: TGCAGCGTTAAAGGACGGCTCTCTGGAAACACCACATATTTT
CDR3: CSVKGRLSGNTTYF

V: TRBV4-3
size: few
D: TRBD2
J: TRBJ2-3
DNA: TGCGCCAGCAGCCAAGATTGGGGACTAGCGGCAGATACGCAGTATTTT
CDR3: CASSQDWGLAADTQYF

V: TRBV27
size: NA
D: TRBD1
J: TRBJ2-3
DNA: TGTGCCAGCAGTTCCCTATGGTTAGGGGGCAAGGGAGATACGCAGTATTTT
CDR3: CASSSLWLGGKGDTQYF

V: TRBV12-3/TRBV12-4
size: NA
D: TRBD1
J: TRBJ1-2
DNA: TGTGCCATCCCGGACAGGGGAGGGGCCTATGGCTACACCTTC
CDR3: CAIPDRGGAYGYTF

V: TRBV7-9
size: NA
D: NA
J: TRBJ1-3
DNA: TGTGCCAGCAGCCCAGACTTTGGAAACACCATATATTTT
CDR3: CASSPDFGNTIYF

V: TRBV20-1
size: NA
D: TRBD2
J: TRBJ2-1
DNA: TGCAGTGCTAGAGATGGGGCTAGCGGAAATTACAATGAGCAGTTCTTC
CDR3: CSARDGASGNYNEQFF

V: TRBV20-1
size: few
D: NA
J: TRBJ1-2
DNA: TGCAGTGCTAGATCCCGGACTGGACTCTATGGCTACACCTTC
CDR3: CSARSRTGLYGYTF

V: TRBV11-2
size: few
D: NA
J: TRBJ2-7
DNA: TGTGCCAGCGATTGGGACGGGAGTTACGAGCAGTACTTC
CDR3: CASDWDGSYEQYF

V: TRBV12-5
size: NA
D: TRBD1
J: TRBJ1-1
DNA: TGTGCTAGTGGTCTTCGACAGGGGCAAACTGAAGCTTTCTTT
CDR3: CASGLRQGQTEAFF

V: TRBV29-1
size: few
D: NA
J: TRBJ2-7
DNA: TGCAGCGTCTCTCCGGGACACGCAATTAACTACGAGCAGTACTTC
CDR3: CSVSPGHAINYEQYF

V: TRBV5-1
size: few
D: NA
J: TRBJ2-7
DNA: TGCGCCAGCAGCTTGTTCTCCCCTTATCCCCACGAGCAGTACTTC
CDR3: CASSLFSPYPHEQYF

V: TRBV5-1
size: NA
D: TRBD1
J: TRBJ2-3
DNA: TGCGCCAGCGGTCAACAGGGGGCAGATACGCAGTATTTT
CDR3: CASGQQGADTQYF

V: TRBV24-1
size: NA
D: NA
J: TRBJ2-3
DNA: TGTGCCACCAGCGATATTTACGGCGGAGATACGCAGTATTTT
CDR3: CATSDIYGGDTQYF

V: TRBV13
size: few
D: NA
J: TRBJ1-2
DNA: TGTGCCAGCAGCTGTTTCCAAGGCTACACCTTC
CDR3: CASSCFQGYTF

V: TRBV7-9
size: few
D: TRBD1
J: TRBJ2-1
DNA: TGTGCCAGCAGCCGGGACAGGGTCCTTCTTGATGAGCAGTTCTTC
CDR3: CASSRDRVLLDEQFF

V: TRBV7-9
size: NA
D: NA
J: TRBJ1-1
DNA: TGTGCCAGCAGCTTAGTCCAGGTGAACACTGAAGCTTTCTTT
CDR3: CASSLVQVNTEAFF

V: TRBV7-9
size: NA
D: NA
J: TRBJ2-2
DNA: TGTGCCAGCAGCTTCCAGACGGGCACCGGGGAGCTGTTTTTT
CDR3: CASSFQTGTGELFF

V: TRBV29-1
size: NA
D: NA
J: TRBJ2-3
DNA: TGCAGCGTTGGTGGTCTAATCACAGATACGCAGTATTTT
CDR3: CSVGGLITDTQYF

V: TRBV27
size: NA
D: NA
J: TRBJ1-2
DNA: TGTGCCAGCAGTTTGCTAGGGGAAGGAGGCTACACCTTC
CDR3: CASSLLGEGGYTF

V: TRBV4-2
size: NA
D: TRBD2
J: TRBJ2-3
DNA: TGTGCCAGCAGCCAAGATAACCTAGCGGGGGGGTGGGGTACGCAGTATTTT
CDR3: CASSQDNLAGGWGTQYF

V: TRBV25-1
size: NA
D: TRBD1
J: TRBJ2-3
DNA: TGTGCCAGCAGTGATCACAGGGGTTCCACAGATACGCAGTATTTT
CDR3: CASSDHRGSTDTQYF

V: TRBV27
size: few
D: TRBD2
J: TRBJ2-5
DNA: TGTGCCAGCAGTGCCTTTTGGACTAGCGGGGGGGAGACCCAGTACTTC
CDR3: CASSAFWTSGGETQYF

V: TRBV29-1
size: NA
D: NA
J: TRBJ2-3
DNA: TGCAGCGTTGTAGTACCAAGCACAGATACGCAGTATTTT
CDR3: CSVVVPSTDTQYF

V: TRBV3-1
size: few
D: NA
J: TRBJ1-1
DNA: TGTGCCAGCAGCTCCCCGTGGAACACTGAAGCTTTCTTT
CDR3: CASSSPWNTEAFF

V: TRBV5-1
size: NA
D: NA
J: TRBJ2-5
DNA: TGCGCCAGCAGCCCAGGGAACACGCGGAAAGAGACCCAGTACTTC
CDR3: CASSPGNTRKETQYF

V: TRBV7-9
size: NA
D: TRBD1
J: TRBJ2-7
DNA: TGTGCCAGCAGCTTCCTGGGGCCGACAGGGCTATACGAGCAGTACTTC
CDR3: CASSFLGPTGLYEQYF

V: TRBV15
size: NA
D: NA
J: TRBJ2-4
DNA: TGTGCCACCAGCAGAGGGACCGGGATGGCCAAAAACATTCAGTACTTC
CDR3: CATSRGTGMAKNIQYF

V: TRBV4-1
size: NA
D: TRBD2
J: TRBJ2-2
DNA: TGCGCCAGCAGCCAGTTAGCGGGGCATACCGGGGAGCTGTTTTTT
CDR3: CASSQLAGHTGELFF

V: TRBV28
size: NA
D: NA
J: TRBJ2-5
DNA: TGTGCCAGCAGTTTTGGGGATCATGAGACCCAGTACTTC
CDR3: CASSFGDHETQYF

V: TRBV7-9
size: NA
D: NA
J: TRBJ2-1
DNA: TGTGCCAGCAGTCCCGCTGTGGGGGAGAAGAATGAGCAGTTCTTC
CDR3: CASSPAVGEKNEQFF

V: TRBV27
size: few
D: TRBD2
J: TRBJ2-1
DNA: TGTGCCAGCAATCCAGCGGGAGGTTCAATCTATTCCTACAATGAGCAGTTCTTC
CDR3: CASNPAGGSIYSYNEQFF

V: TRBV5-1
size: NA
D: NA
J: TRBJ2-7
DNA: TGCGCCAGCAGCTTGGATTATCCCAGCCTAGCCTACGAGCAGTACTTC
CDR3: CASSLDYPSLAYEQYF